This T cell receptor (beta chain) was sequenced during a study of blood T cell repertoires in COVID-19. The data were produced by immunoSEQ multiplex PCR, yet TCRdb's version contains in-frame clones alone and is incomplete. The sample holds some 86,000 clones, approximately 80% seen once. CDR1 LNHNV and CDR2 YYDKDF come from the germline V gene (reference sequence). The V end was cut by 0 bases, the J end by 4 bases, with 13 bases between. The CDR3 extends over 15 amino acids. J is TRBJ2-7 and V is TRBV15, with TRBD2 as a possible D gene (5 bases). The sequence was obtained from a woman over 75 with active or convalescent COVID-19. The source material was peripheral blood. Here the CDR3 DNA reads TGTGCCACCAGCAGAGATTACGGCGGGCGTTACGAGCAGTACTTC. Its translation is CATSRDYGGRYEQYF.